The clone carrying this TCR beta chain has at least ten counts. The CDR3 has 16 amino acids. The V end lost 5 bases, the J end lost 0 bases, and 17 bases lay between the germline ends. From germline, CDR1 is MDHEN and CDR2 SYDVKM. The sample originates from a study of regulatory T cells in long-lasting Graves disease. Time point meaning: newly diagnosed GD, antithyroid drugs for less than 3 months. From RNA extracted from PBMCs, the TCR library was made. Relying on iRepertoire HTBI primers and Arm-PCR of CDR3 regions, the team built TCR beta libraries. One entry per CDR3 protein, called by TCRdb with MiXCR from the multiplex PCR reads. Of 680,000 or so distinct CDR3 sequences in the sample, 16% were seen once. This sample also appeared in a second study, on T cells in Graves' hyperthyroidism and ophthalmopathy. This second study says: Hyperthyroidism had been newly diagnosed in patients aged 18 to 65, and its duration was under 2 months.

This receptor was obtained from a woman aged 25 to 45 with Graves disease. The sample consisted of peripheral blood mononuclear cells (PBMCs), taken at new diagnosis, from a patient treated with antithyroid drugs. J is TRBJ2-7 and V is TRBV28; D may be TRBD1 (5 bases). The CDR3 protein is CASSLTEQVFSYEQYF. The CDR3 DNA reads TGTGCCAGCAGTCTGACTGAACAGGTTTTCTCCTACGAGCAGTACTTC.